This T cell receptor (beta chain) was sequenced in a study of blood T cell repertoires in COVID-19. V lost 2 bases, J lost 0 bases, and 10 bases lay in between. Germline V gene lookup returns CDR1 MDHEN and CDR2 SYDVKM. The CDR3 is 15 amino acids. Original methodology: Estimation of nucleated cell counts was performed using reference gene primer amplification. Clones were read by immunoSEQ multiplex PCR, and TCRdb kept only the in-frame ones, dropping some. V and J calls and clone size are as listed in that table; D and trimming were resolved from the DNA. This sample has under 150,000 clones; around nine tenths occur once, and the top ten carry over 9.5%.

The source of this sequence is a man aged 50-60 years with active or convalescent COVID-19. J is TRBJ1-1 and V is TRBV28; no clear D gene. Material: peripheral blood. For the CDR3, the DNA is TGTGCCAGCAGTTTAGAGGGTGGTATGAACACTGAAGCTTTCTTT. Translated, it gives CASSLEGGMNTEAFF.